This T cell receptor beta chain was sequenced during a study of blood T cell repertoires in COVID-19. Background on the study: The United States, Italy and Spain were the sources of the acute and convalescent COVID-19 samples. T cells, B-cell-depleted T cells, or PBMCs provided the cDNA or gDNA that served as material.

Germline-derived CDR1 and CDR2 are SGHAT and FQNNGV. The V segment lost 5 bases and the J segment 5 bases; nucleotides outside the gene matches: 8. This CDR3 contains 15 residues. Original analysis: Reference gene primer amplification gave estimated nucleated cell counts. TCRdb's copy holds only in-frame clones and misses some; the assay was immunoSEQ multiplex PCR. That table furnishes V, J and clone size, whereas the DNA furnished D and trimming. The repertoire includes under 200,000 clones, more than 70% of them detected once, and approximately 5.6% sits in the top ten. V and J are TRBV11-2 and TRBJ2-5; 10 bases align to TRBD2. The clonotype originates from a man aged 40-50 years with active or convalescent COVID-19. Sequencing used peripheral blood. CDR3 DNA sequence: TGTGCCAGCAGCCCCTATTTAGCGGGAGGCGAGACCCAGTACTTC. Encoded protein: CASSPYLAGGETQYF.